The 3 T cell receptor beta chains given below trace back to one sample, sequenced in a study of shared clonotypes between healthy human individuals. TCRdb's copy holds only in-frame clones and misses some; the assay was immunoSEQ multiplex PCR. This sample has approximately 620,000 clones; 97% occur once, and the top ten carry 0.045% to 0.07%. Input material: naive CD4+ T cells sorted from blood. Documented subset: CD45RA+ positively selected. The receptor set was obtained from a woman in her 30s in good health.

As regards this clone: The sample holds other DNA sequences that translate to the same CDR3. V and J are TRBV14 and TRBJ2-1; 13 nucleotides align to TRBD2. Trimming removed 3 bases from V and 6 bases from J; junction bases left unmatched: 2. The CDR3 has 15 residues. Germline V gives CDR1 SGHDN, CDR2 FVKESK. CDR3 bases: TGTGCCAGCAGCCAGGGACTAGCGGGATTCAATGAGCAGTTCTTC. Its protein is CASSQGLAGFNEQFF.

The chain uses TRBV5-8 and TRBJ1-1, with D unresolved. V shed 2 bases and J shed 1 base, with 15 bases lying between them. CDR1 is SGHTS, CDR2 YDEGEE, per germline. The CDR3 runs 16 residues. CDR3 DNA sequence: TGTGCCAGCAGCTTTCAGAAGGGCCTTTCGAACACTGAAGCTTTCTTT. Encoded protein: CASSFQKGLSNTEAFF.

The chain couples TRBV7-9 to TRBJ2-7; 8 bases map to TRBD2. This CDR3 spans 15 amino acids. The junction had 9 bases not matched to a gene; V was cut back by 5 bases and J by 3 bases. Germline-derived CDR1 and CDR2 are SEHNR and FQNEAQ (reference sequence). CDR3 bases: TGTGCCAGCAGCATCGAGTCCGGGACTAGCTACGAGCAGTACTTC. Its translation is CASSIESGTSYEQYF.